The clone carrying this TCR beta chain was observed a handful of times. Its antigen is currently unknown. Individual cDNA molecules received unique molecular identifiers during library preparation. TCRdb fed the 5' RACE reads into MiXCR, producing one record per CDR3 protein. This sample has 70,000 or so distinct CDR3 sequences, with around 9.1% found just once. This entry comes from a study of early T cells in non-severe SARS-CoV-2 infection. Study-wide background: Bulk RNA taken from unsorted whole blood was sequenced, leaving chains unpaired.

Study-wide results and caveats: VDJdb-based matching was biased toward anti-spike CD8 responses and missed private and CD4 specificities.

The source was whole blood, collected at baseline. This TCR derives from an adult who was a healthcare worker with PCR-confirmed SARS-CoV-2 infection or an uninfected control (not recorded which).

CDR3 nucleotide sequence: TGTGCCAGCCAGACCCTCGCGGGGATGGGTAGGGAGCAGTTCTTC. This encodes CASQTLAGMGREQFF. The chain employs TRBV6-2 or TRBV6-3 and TRBJ2-1, with a possible D match to TRBD2 (6 bases). Trimming removed 8 bases from V and 10 bases from J, with 24 bases in between. Germline CDR1 MNHEY, CDR2 SVGEGT. The CDR3 runs 15 residues.